The 25 T cell receptor beta chains given below trace back to one sample, sequenced in a study of monozygotic twins with inflammatory bowel disease. TCRdb re-called the 5' RACE reads, yielding one record per CDR3 amino acid sequence without DNA. Seen in this sample are roughly 300,000 distinct CDR3 sequences; the ten most common clones hold less than 6.5%. Sequencing was done on a sample of blood. All receptors come from a human donor with ulcerative colitis or Crohn's disease, or a healthy co-twin of an affected twin (not recorded which).

The chain recombines TRBV6-5 with TRBJ2-5. This CDR3 is 13 amino acids long. Germline V lookup: CDR1 MNHEY, CDR2 SVGAGI. The CDR3 protein is CASSYDGRETQYF.

The chain is built from TRBV15 and TRBJ1-3; TCRdb indicates TRBD1, and absent DNA this call remains unverified. The CDR3 consists of 16 residues. Germline lookup yields CDR1 LNHNV and CDR2 YYDKDF (reference sequence). The CDR3 protein is CATSRGGADSGNTIYF.

The chain couples TRBV27 to TRBJ2-7; the TCRdb D gene call, TRBD1, has no DNA to confirm it. Germline assignment: CDR1 MNHEY and CDR2 SMNVEV (reference sequence). The CDR3 sequence is 16 residues long. CDR3 sequence reads: CASSRLPGTGTYEQYF.

This chain connects TRBV7-2 to TRBJ1-2; the D call of TRBD1 rests on TCRdb alone, since no DNA is present to check it. CDR1 is SGHTA and CDR2 is FQGNSA in the germline V gene. The CDR3 loop spans 14 amino acids. The CDR3 sequence is CASSLPGQNYGYTF.

V gene TRBV6-1 combines with J gene TRBJ1-5; the TCRdb call, TRBD1, lacks DNA for checking. The length of the CDR3 is 14 residues. The germline CDR1 and CDR2 sequences are MNHNS and SASEGT. The CDR3 is CASTSDRVFQPQHF.

The J gene is TRBJ2-7, the V gene TRBV20-1; there is no DNA to check the TCRdb D call of TRBD1. The CDR3 sequence is 16 residues long. Germline CDR1 is DFQATT and CDR2 is SNEGSKA (reference sequence). CDR3 loop: CSARDPGSGTLYEQYF.

This CDR3 is CASSLPSGTAVEKLFF. The chain uses TRBV7-9 and TRBJ1-4. The CDR3 consists of 16 residues. Germline CDR1 is SEHNR and CDR2 is FQNEAQ (reference sequence).

The chain is built from TRBV20-1 and TRBJ2-3. Looked up from germline, CDR1 is DFQATT and CDR2 is SNEGSKA (reference sequence). There are 12 residues in the CDR3. CDR3 sequence reads: CSVKKGTDTQYF.

The chain carries TRBV20-1 and TRBJ1-6; TCRdb's D gene call, TRBD1, goes unchecked for lack of DNA. The CDR3 loop spans 14 amino acids. From germline, CDR1 is DFQATT and CDR2 SNEGSKA (reference sequence). The CDR3 loop reads CSARVSTGRSPLHF.

The chain uses TRBV13 and TRBJ2-2; TCRdb names TRBD1, which stays unverified in the absence of DNA. CDR1 is PRHDT, CDR2 FYEKMQ, per germline (reference sequence). This CDR3 is 15 amino acids long. CDR3 protein: CASSSVGQGELKLFF.

The J gene is TRBJ2-1, the V gene TRBV7-8. Looked up from germline, CDR1 is SGHVS and CDR2 is FQNEAQ. This CDR3 is built from 14 residues. The CDR3 is CASDLTNYGNEQFF.

This chain links TRBV19 with TRBJ1-2; TCRdb names TRBD1, which stays unverified in the absence of DNA. Germline lookup yields CDR1 LNHDA and CDR2 SQIVND (reference sequence). The CDR3 spans 14 residues. CDR3 residues: CATQRDRSIYGYTF. Complete variable domain (other parts from reference TRBV19 and TRBJ1-2): DGGITQSPKYLFRKEGQNVTLSCEQNLNHDAMYWYRQDPGQGLRLIYYSQIVNDFQKGDIAEGYSVSREKKESFPLTVTSAQKNPTAFYLCATQRDRSIYGYTFGSGTRLTVV.

The chain recombines TRBV20-1 with TRBJ1-1; lacking DNA, the TRBD1 call made by TCRdb goes unchecked. The germline gives CDR1 DFQATT, CDR2 SNEGSKA (reference sequence). CDR3 length: 12 residues. The CDR3 loop is CSANGPCTEAFF.

This chain joins TRBV7-2 and TRBJ1-2; lacking DNA, the TRBD1 call made by TCRdb goes unchecked. CDR1 is SGHTA and CDR2 is FQGNSA in the germline V gene. This CDR3 has 13 residues. The CDR3 is CASSLSGGLGYTF.

The genes are TRBV14 and TRBJ2-2; TCRdb returns TRBD2, unconfirmable since there is no DNA. This CDR3 region has 15 residues. Germline CDR1 SGHDN, CDR2 FVKESK. The CDR3 loop reads CASSLARADTGELFF.

This chain uses TRBV27 with TRBJ2-6. The germline V gene encodes CDR1 MNHEY and CDR2 SMNVEV (reference sequence). The length of the CDR3 is 16 residues. CDR3 protein: CASSGTVLPGANVLTF.

The rearrangement uses TRBV5-1 and TRBJ2-7; TCRdb calls TRBD1, which cannot be checked without DNA. CDR1 and CDR2 (germline): SGHRS, YFSETQ. There are 14 residues in the CDR3. The CDR3 spells CASSLIQGIHEQYF.

This rearrangement joins TRBV5-1 to TRBJ1-5. This CDR3 has 13 amino acids. Germline values: CDR1 SGHRS, CDR2 YFSETQ. CDR3 protein: CASGLIPDQPQHF.

The rearrangement uses TRBV20-1 and TRBJ2-7; TCRdb's D call of TRBD1 is untestable without DNA. Looked up from germline, CDR1 is DFQATT and CDR2 is SNEGSKA (reference sequence). The CDR3 is made up of 13 amino acids. CDR3 region: CSARDWGYYEQYF.

The rearrangement links TRBV20-1 to TRBJ1-2; TCRdb's assignment of TRBD1 cannot be checked, as there is no DNA. Germline lookup yields CDR1 DFQATT and CDR2 SNEGSKA (reference sequence). The CDR3 covers 13 residues. The CDR3 protein is CSAPRTGGYGYTF.

V and J are TRBV5-1 and TRBJ2-2. Germline V gives CDR1 SGHRS, CDR2 YFSETQ. This CDR3 region has 14 residues. The CDR3 sequence: CASSLAIYTGELFF. Looking up the rest from reference TRBV5-1 and TRBJ2-2 gives the full variable domain: KAGVTQTPRYLIKTRGQQVTLSCSPISGHRSVSWYQQTPGQGLQFLFEYFSETQRNKGNFPGRFSGRQFSNSRSEMNVSTLELGDSALYLCASSLAIYTGELFFGEGSRLTVL.

The chain joins TRBV15 to TRBJ1-5; absent DNA, TCRdb's TRBD1 call cannot be checked. CDR3 length equals 17 residues. Germline V CDR1 and CDR2: LNHNV, YYDKDF (reference sequence). CDR3: CATSRELGQGSNQPQHF.

CDR3 protein: CASSGDIVENTEAFF. The chain is built from TRBV18 and TRBJ1-1; checking the TCRdb D call of TRBD1 is not possible without DNA. CDR1 and CDR2 (germline): KGHSH, LQKENI. The CDR3 consists of 15 residues.

The gene calls are TRBV12-3 or TRBV12-4 and TRBJ2-1; TCRdb selects TRBD2, and the lack of DNA leaves this call unchecked. This CDR3 spans 14 amino acids. The CDR3 sequence: CASSPGTRWYEQFF.

The gene calls are TRBV12-3 or TRBV12-4 and TRBJ2-7; TCRdb's D gene call, TRBD1, goes unchecked for lack of DNA. The CDR3 is made up of 14 amino acids. This chain's CDR3 is CASSFGGQRYEQYF.